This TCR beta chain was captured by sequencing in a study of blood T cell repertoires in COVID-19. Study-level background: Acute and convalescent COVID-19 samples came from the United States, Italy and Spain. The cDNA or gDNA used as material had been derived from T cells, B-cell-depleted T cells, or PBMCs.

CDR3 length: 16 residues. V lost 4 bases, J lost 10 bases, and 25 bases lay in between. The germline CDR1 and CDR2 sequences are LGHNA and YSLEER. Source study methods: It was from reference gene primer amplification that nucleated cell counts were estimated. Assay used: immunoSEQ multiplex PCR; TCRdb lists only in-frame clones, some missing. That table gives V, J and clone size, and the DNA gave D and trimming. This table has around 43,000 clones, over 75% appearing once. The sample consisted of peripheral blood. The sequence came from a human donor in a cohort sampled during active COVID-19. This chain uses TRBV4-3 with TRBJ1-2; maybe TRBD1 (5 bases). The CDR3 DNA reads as TGCGCCAGCAGCCCCGACGGAGGGGCGGAGGCCAGTTACTACACCTTC. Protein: CASSPDGGAEASYYTF.